These 2 T cell receptor beta chains originate from one sample sequenced in a study of STAT3 mutations in large granular lymphocyte leukemia. Produced via immunoSEQ multiplex PCR; TCRdb's table is partial and in-frame only. The sample has about 12,000 clones, 65% to 90% seen once. Overall study findings and caveats: In T-cell large granular lymphocyte leukemia, about half of patients showed multiple immunodominant subclonotypes.

Which antigens these TCRs recognize remains unknown. Sequencing used peripheral blood mononuclear cells. The receptors come from an older man with T-cell large granular lymphocyte leukemia. Some clones in this sample may be carry-over from other donors' samples.

The chain carries TRBV29-1 and TRBJ1-2; D not resolved. V shed 0 bases and J shed 4 bases, with 15 bases lying between them. CDR3 length: 15 amino acids. CDR1 and CDR2 (germline): SQVTM, ANQGSEA. In DNA form, the CDR3 reads TGCAGCGTTGAAGATCCTAGCAGAAACCGCTATGGCTACACCTTC. It translates to CSVEDPSRNRYGYTF.

The rearrangement links TRBV9 to TRBJ2-7, with D perhaps matching TRBD2 (7 bases). The germline gives CDR1 SGDLS, CDR2 YYNGEE. V lost 4 bases and J 2 bases, leaving 16 bases between the germline ends. CDR3 length equals 15 residues. Written as DNA, the CDR3 is TGTGCCAGCAGCCCTAGGGGGGACTACCCCTACGAGCAGTACTTC. Translation: CASSPRGDYPYEQYF.